This T cell receptor (beta chain) was sequenced during a study of T-cell reconstitution after alpha-beta-depleted transplantation in children (dated by TCRdb to about 2016). A note on the overall study: Using TCR repertoire profiling, the study quantitatively followed how T-cell immune reconstitution unfolded in children after TCRalphabeta/CD19-depleted allogeneic hematopoietic cell transplantation.

Library prep was done by PCR. The data were produced on an Illumina HiSeq 2500. TCR libraries were prepared with molecular barcoding, using unique molecular identifiers to normalize TCRbeta repertoire quantification. TCRdb applied fastp at Q25 and MiXCR to the public reads, then kept only in-frame beta chains. When rows share a CDR3 protein, they turn into one entry using the most common DNA and genes. The sample includes around 250,000 distinct CDR3 sequences, with 9.5% to 10% observed a single time. The ten largest clones add up to 10% of the sample. This clonotype was detected ten times or more. The antigen it binds to is not known. No qualities accompany the bases; no much larger clone lies one base away. The CDR3 spans 14 residues, from the cysteine through the phenylalanine. Of the read, only the CDR3 DNA is kept; its 42 bases are in frame from base 1. V and J lose 6 bases and 5 bases, and a span of 13 bases separates them.

Here the chain combines TRBV12-3 or TRBV12-4 and TRBJ2-2; perhaps TRBD1 is the D gene, with 5 bases matching. Here the sequenced sample was PBMCs from the stem cell graft donor, taken from the stem cell graft. The source is a human donor who donated a stem cell graft to a child with SCID. The base sequence is TGTGCCAGCAGAAGGGGTAGCTGGACCGGGGAGCTGTTTTTT. This sequence encodes CASRRGSWTGELFF.